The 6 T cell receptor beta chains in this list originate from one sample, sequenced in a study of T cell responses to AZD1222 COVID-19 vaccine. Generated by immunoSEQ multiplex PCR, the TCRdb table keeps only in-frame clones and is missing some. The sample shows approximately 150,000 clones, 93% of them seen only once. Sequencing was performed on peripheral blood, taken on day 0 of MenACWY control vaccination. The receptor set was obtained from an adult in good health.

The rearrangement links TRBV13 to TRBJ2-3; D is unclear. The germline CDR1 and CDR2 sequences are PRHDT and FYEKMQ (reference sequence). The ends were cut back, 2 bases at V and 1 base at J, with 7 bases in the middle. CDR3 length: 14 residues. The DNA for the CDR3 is TGTGCCAGCAGCTTACGGCGGCGCACAGATACGCAGTATTTT. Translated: CASSLRRRTDTQYF.

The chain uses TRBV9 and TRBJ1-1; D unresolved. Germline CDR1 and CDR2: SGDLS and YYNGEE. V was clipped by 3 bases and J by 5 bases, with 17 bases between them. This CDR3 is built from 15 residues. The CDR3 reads CASSETGRENTEAFF. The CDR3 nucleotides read TGTGCCAGCAGCGAGACGGGCCGTGAGAATACTGAAGCTTTCTTT.

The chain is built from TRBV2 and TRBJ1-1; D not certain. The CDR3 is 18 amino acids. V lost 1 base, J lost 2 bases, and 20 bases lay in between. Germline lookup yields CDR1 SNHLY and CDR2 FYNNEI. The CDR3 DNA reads TGTGCCAGCAGTGAAGGGATATGGAGGACCGGCCTTAACACTGAAGCTTTCTTT. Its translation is CASSEGIWRTGLNTEAFF.

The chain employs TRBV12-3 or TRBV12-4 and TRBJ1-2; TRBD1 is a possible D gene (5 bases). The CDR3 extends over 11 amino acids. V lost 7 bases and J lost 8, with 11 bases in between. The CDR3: CASTRDGGYTF. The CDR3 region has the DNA TGTGCCAGCACCAGGGATGGAGGCTACACCTTC.

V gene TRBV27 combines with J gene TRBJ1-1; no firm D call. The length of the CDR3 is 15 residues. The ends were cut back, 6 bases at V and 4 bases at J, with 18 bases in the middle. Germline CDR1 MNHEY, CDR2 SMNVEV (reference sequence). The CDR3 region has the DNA TGTGCCAGCAGCCGACGAACCGGGAGTCCCACTGAAGCTTTCTTT. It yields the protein CASSRRTGSPTEAFF.

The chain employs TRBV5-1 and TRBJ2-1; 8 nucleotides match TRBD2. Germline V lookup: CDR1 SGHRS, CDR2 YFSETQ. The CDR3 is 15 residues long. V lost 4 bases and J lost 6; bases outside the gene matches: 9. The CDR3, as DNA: TGCGCCAGCAGCCCCCGGGAGGGGGAAGGCAATGAGCAGTTCTTC. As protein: CASSPREGEGNEQFF.